Presented here are 18 T cell receptor beta chains from one specimen sequenced in a study of Ad26.COV2.S vaccination and SARS-CoV-2 variants. This table comes from immunoSEQ multiplex PCR, and its TCRdb copy is limited to in-frame clones, with some not included. This sample has around 450,000 clones, with more than 80% found just once. Treatment here: some 20 received Ad26.COV2.S at low or high dose, single or two shots; several received placebo; per-sample allocation not given. Day 63 following the first vaccine or placebo injection was when the samples were taken. The material was peripheral blood, obtained in a trial of Ad26.COV2.S vaccine versus placebo. Every receptor here comes from a person aged 18 to 59 who received the Ad26.COV2.S COVID-19 vaccine or a placebo.

The rearrangement joins TRBV4-3 to TRBJ2-1, with 9 bases lining up with TRBD2. Per germline, CDR1 LGHNA and CDR2 YSLEER. Losses at the gene ends were 3 bases for V and 8 bases for J; bases not matched to a gene: 5. The CDR3 sequence is 14 residues long. The CDR3 DNA is TGCGCCAGCAGCCAGTTAGCGGGAGCGGATGAGCAGTTCTTC. Amino acid sequence: CASSQLAGADEQFF.

CDR3 sequence reads: CASSLEPTYEQYF. The CDR3 bases are TGTGCCAGCAGCTTAGAGCCCACCTACGAGCAGTACTTC. The V and J genes are TRBV11-3 and TRBJ2-7; D unclear. This CDR3 region has 13 residues. Germline assignment: CDR1 SGHNT and CDR2 YENEEA. V was pared by 0 bases and J by 2 bases, with 5 bases between.

This clone occurred a few times. V and J are TRBV7-9 and TRBJ2-5, with 8 bases that match TRBD1. The trim removed 5 bases at V and 2 bases at J, leaving 7 bases unmatched. Germline V gives CDR1 SEHNR, CDR2 FQNEAQ (reference sequence). This CDR3 is 15 amino acids long. The CDR3 DNA sequence: TGTGCCAGCAGCCTCGGACAGGGCTTTCAAGAGACCCAGTACTTC. It yields the protein CASSLGQGFQETQYF.

The J gene is TRBJ1-1, the V gene TRBV5-1, with unresolved D. The CDR3 runs 13 residues. The V gene's germline CDR1 is SGHRS and CDR2 YFSETQ. V shed 3 bases and J shed 2 bases, with 8 bases lying between them. CDR3 amino acids: CASSSRPNTEAFF. The CDR3, as DNA: TGCGCCAGCAGCTCACGGCCCAACACTGAAGCTTTCTTT. The variable domain in full, with the rest retrieved from reference TRBV5-1 and TRBJ1-1, is KAGVTQTPRYLIKTRGQQVTLSCSPISGHRSVSWYQQTPGQGLQFLFEYFSETQRNKGNFPGRFSGRQFSNSRSEMNVSTLELGDSALYLCASSSRPNTEAFFGQGTRLTVV.

The chain links TRBV2 to TRBJ1-2; D might be TRBD1 (5 bases). Germline CDR1 reads SNHLY; CDR2 reads FYNNEI. Trimming cost V 6 bases and J 4 bases, with 15 bases left between them. This CDR3 has 14 amino acids. The CDR3 here is CASRETVVFYGYTF. CDR3 nucleotides: TGTGCCAGCAGGGAGACAGTAGTATTCTATGGCTACACCTTC.

The gene calls are TRBV6-5 and TRBJ2-6; weak D call: TRBD1 (5 bases). In germline, CDR1 is MNHEY, CDR2 SVGAGI. The CDR3 contains 15 residues. The V and J ends lost 6 bases and 0 bases respectively, with 9 bases between them. The CDR3 spells CASSGHFSGANVLTF. CDR3 nucleotide sequence: TGTGCCAGCAGCGGACATTTCTCTGGGGCCAACGTCCTGACTTTC.

The rearrangement joins TRBV18 to TRBJ2-7; D may be TRBD1 (6 bases). CDR1 KGHSH and CDR2 LQKENI come from the germline V gene. V was cut by 6 bases and J by 2 bases, with 29 bases left in between. This CDR3 is 19 amino acids long. CDR3 sequence reads: CASSLAARPATGPTYEQYF. CDR3 DNA: TGTGCCAGCTCTCTGGCAGCAAGGCCTGCGACAGGACCTACCTACGAGCAGTACTTC.

Here the CDR3 reads CASNPGQTNYGYTF. The CDR3 DNA is TGCGCCAGCAACCCGGGACAGACTAACTATGGCTACACCTTC. V is TRBV5-1 and J is TRBJ1-2; TRBD1 aligns across 7 bases. The CDR3 is made up of 14 amino acids. Trimming removed 6 bases from V and 0 bases from J; junction bases left unmatched: 5. Germline V gene sequence: CDR1 SGHRS, CDR2 YFSETQ.

This clone was observed once. The genes are TRBV5-1 and TRBJ1-3, with unresolved D. Trimming pared 0 bases from V and 2 bases from J, leaving 6 bases between. Looked up from germline, CDR1 is SGHRS and CDR2 is YFSETQ. This CDR3 is built from 14 residues. CDR3 amino acids: CASSLGRAGNTIYF. The DNA for the CDR3 is TGCGCCAGCAGCTTGGGCCGCGCTGGAAACACCATATATTTT.

This rearrangement joins TRBV11-2 to TRBJ2-7, with 14 bases that match TRBD2. CDR1 and CDR2 (germline): SGHAT, FQNNGV. The trim removed 5 bases at V and 12 bases at J, leaving 12 bases unmatched. The CDR3 runs 15 residues. In DNA, the CDR3 is TGTGCCAGCAGCCGCCCTGGGACTAGCGGGAGAGGGCCGTACTTC. It is translated as CASSRPGTSGRGPYF.

The V and J genes are TRBV5-6 and TRBJ2-7, with TRBD1 matching over 8 bases. The V segment lost 3 bases and the J segment 7 bases; nucleotides outside the gene matches: 3. The V gene's germline CDR1 is SGHDT and CDR2 YYEEEE. This CDR3 has 12 residues. The CDR3 nucleotides are TGTGCCAGCAGCTCCGGGACAGGAGAGCAGTACTTC. This encodes CASSSGTGEQYF. The whole variable domain, remainder taken from reference TRBV5-6 and TRBJ2-7, is DAGVTQSPTHLIKTRGQQVTLRCSPKSGHDTVSWYQQALGQGPQFIFQYYEEEERQRGNFPDRFSGHQFPNYSSELNVNALLLGDSALYLCASSSGTGEQYFGPGTRLTVT.

The V gene is TRBV7-6, the J gene TRBJ2-5; no clear D. The CDR3 is 14 amino acids. V was clipped by 4 bases and J by 0 bases, with 9 bases between them. Germline V gene lookup returns CDR1 SGHVS and CDR2 FNYEAQ. The CDR3 DNA is TGTGCCAGCAGCTCCGATACAAACCAAGAGACCCAGTACTTC. Protein: CASSSDTNQETQYF.

This CDR3 reads CASSLGQGVDEQFF. The CDR3 DNA sequence: TGCGCCAGCAGCTTGGGGCAGGGGGTAGATGAGCAGTTCTTC. The gene calls are TRBV5-1 and TRBJ2-1; 7 bases fit TRBD1. The CDR3 is made up of 14 amino acids. J was trimmed by 8 bases and V by 0 bases; bases with no gene match: 5. The germline V gene has CDR1 SGHRS and CDR2 YFSETQ.

The chain employs TRBV6-2 or TRBV6-3 and TRBJ2-3, with D hard to call. V was cut by 4 bases and J by 4 bases, with 15 bases left in between. Germline CDR1 is MNHEY and CDR2 is SVGEGT. CDR3 length: 15 amino acids. The CDR3 nucleotides are TGTGCCAGCAGTTCGACGTTACGCAGTCCAGATACGCAGTATTTT. Protein sequence: CASSSTLRSPDTQYF.

This chain joins TRBV6-6 and TRBJ2-7, with unresolved D. CDR3 length equals 13 residues. Germline V lookup: CDR1 MNHNY, CDR2 SVGAGI (reference sequence). Trimming pared 8 bases from V and 2 bases from J, leaving 13 bases between. The CDR3 nucleotides read TGTGCCAGCTGCGAGGTTGAAACCTACGAGCAGTACTTC. Translated, it gives CASCEVETYEQYF.

The chain links TRBV7-9 to TRBJ1-4; a possible D gene is TRBD1 (5 bases). V shed 1 base and J shed 5 bases, with 11 bases lying between them. Germline V lookup: CDR1 SEHNR, CDR2 FQNEAQ (reference sequence). The CDR3 totals 15 residues. The CDR3 sequence is CASSLVGAENEKLFF. In DNA, the CDR3 is TGTGCCAGCAGCTTAGTCGGGGCTGAAAATGAAAAACTGTTTTTT.

The chain recombines TRBV20-1 with TRBJ2-3; 7 bases align to TRBD2. The ends lost 3 bases at V and 7 bases at J; junction bases unmatched: 4. The CDR3 is made up of 12 amino acids. Per the germline V gene, CDR1 is DFQATT and CDR2 is SNEGSKA (reference sequence). The CDR3 here is CSASGGVNTQYF. CDR3 bases: TGCAGTGCTAGTGGGGGGGTAAATACGCAGTATTTT.

This clone was recorded only once. V gene TRBV30 combines with J gene TRBJ1-2; no clear D. With 4 bases removed from V and 6 bases from J, the gap between germline ends came to 12 bases. CDR3 size: 12 residues. Germline lookup yields CDR1 GTSNPN and CDR2 SVGIG (reference sequence). As DNA, the CDR3 is TGTGCCTGGAACAAGGTTACCGATGGCTACACCTTC. It encodes CAWNKVTDGYTF.